This T cell receptor beta chain is from a study of T cell responses to AZD1222 COVID-19 vaccine. Trimming removed 6 bases from V and 4 bases from J, with 12 bases in between. Germline loops: CDR1 LNHDA, CDR2 SQIVND (reference sequence). The CDR3 has 13 amino acids. This clone has a single count. Its antigen is currently unknown. Study results and limitations: Within unmutated variant regions lay the reported targets of nearly half of spike-specific TCRs.

Using immunoSEQ multiplex PCR, the repertoire was profiled, and TCRdb retains in-frame clones only, with some absent. The repertoire holds roughly 130,000 clones, about 90% seen once, with 7% to 9% in the top ten. The chain recombines TRBV19 with TRBJ1-2; tentative D call: TRBD1 (5 bases). The sample in question was peripheral blood, obtained 28 days after the second dose of the MenACWY control vaccine. The clonotype was recovered from an adult who received the MenACWY meningococcal vaccine as a control. CDR3 DNA sequence: TGTGCCAGTAGCAATGCAGGGTTCTATGGCTACACCTTC. Amino acids: CASSNAGFYGYTF.